A single sample gave rise to the 5 T cell receptor beta chains below, sequenced in a study of blood T cell repertoires in COVID-19 (dated by TCRdb to about 2020). The library was built by means of the immunoSEQ multiplex PCR assay. In its TCRdb copy, this immuneACCESS table keeps in-frame sequences only and misses some clones. Where compared with another copy, unresolved V genes explain less than half of these, and the others have no known cause. This sample holds roughly 400,000 clones; roughly 89% were observed only once. The top ten clones comprise around 10% of the sample. The material sequenced was PBMCs or T cells enriched from blood (not recorded which). Receptor source: a woman between 50 and 59 years old who had recovered from COVID-19.

Of note for this clone: In the same sample, other DNA sequences code for this CDR3. V and J are TRBV5-1 and TRBJ1-5, with D possibly TRBD1 on 5 matching bases. This CDR3 contains 13 residues. The V end lost 5 bases, the J end lost 2 bases, and 8 bases lay between the germline ends. Germline assignment: CDR1 SGHRS and CDR2 YFSETQ. The CDR3 loop is CASRGEGNQPQHF. In DNA form, the CDR3 reads TGCGCCAGCAGAGGGGAGGGCAATCAGCCCCAGCATTTT.

The J gene is TRBJ1-2, the V gene TRBV30; possible D gene TRBD1, 5 bases. The CDR3 totals 13 residues. Germline assignment: CDR1 GTSNPN and CDR2 SVGIG (reference sequence). V gave up 3 bases and J gave up 4 bases, with 12 bases separating them. This CDR3 reads CAWSDKGVYGYTF. The CDR3, as DNA: TGTGCCTGGAGCGACAAAGGGGTCTATGGCTACACCTTC.

The chain carries TRBV18 and TRBJ1-1, with 10 bases matching TRBD1. The junction had 2 bases not matched to a gene; V was cut back by 4 bases and J by 3 bases. The length of the CDR3 is 14 residues. The V gene's germline CDR1 is KGHSH and CDR2 LQKENI. The CDR3 loop is CASSQGTGDTEAFF. The CDR3 region has the DNA TGTGCCAGCTCACAGGGGACAGGGGACACTGAAGCTTTCTTT.

A remark on this clone: Its ends do not fully match the called genes, so a read error is possible. The chain recombines TRBV29-1 with TRBJ2-1, with TRBD1 identical over 11 bases. Germline V gene lookup returns CDR1 SQVTM and CDR2 ANQGSEA. This CDR3 has 14 residues. CDR3 nucleotides: TGCAGCGCTGAAGGACAGGGGGCTTACAATGAGCAGTTCTTC. This gives the protein CSAEGQGAYNEQFF.

The V and J genes are TRBV30 and TRBJ1-1; D gene unclear. The CDR3 loop spans 11 amino acids. Between the trimmed V and J ends, which lost 6 bases and 6 bases, there was a span of 11 bases. In germline, CDR1 is GTSNPN, CDR2 SVGIG (reference sequence). CDR3 amino acids: CACANSAEAFF. CDR3 nucleotides: TGTGCCTGTGCTAATAGTGCTGAAGCTTTCTTT.